This TCR beta chain derives from a study of T cells in Graves' hyperthyroidism and ophthalmopathy. Study findings and constraints: Prediction of ophthalmopathy progression came a median approximately 6 months pre-onset.

CDR1 and CDR2 (germline): SEHNR, FQNEAQ (reference sequence). CDR3 length equals 16 residues. Trimming removed 8 bases from V and 0 bases from J; junction bases left unmatched: 12. Points on this clonotype: Its matching antigen is unknown. The conserved closing phenylalanine or tryptophan is absent in this CDR3, likely reflecting a read error.

Authors of the study amplified TCR beta CDR3 regions from RNA transcripts. The primer set for the first-round RT-PCR of the TCR CDR3 was HTBI. One entry per CDR3 protein results from TCRdb running MiXCR on the multiplex PCR reads. The repertoire consists of 300,000 to 500,000 distinct CDR3 sequences, with more than 12% occurring once and the leading ten covering approximately 32%. The chain employs TRBV7-9 and TRBJ1-1, with 7 nucleotides matching TRBD1. Material: blood. This TCR was recovered from a woman aged 25-40 years with Graves' hyperthyroidism. The CDR3: CASAESAGGMNTEAFS. The CDR3 region has the DNA TGTGCCAGCGCAGAGTCCGCAGGGGGTATGAACACTGAAGCTTTCTCT.